This T cell receptor (beta chain) was documented in a study of CD8+CD57+ T cells in acquired aplastic anemia. Study information: Recorded DNA amounts for sorted CD4+ and CD8+ cells had an average of around 3 ug.

The CDR3 contains 15 residues. Trimming cost V 7 bases and J 3 bases, with 17 bases left between them. Looked up from germline, CDR1 is MGHRA and CDR2 is YSYEKL. Overall study results and limits: Patients shared some 30 CD8+ CDR3 sequences with controls.

This clonotype was recorded at least ten times. As yet, its antigen is unknown. Genomic DNA, serving as template, underwent TCR beta VDJ and CDR3 profiling. TCRdb fed the reads into MiXCR, producing one record per CDR3 protein. This table has about 70,000 distinct CDR3 sequences, approximately 50% appearing once. Material for sequencing was sorted CD4+, CD8+, or CD8+CD57+ T cells (not recorded which) from PBMCs. This receptor was taken from a human donor in good health, serving as a control. The chain couples TRBV4-1 to TRBJ2-3, with D maybe TRBD2 (7 bases). The CDR3, as DNA: TGCGCCAGCAATCAGCGGGACACTCCGACAGATACGCAGTATTTT. This gives the protein CASNQRDTPTDTQYF.